The clone carrying this T cell receptor (beta chain) was seen repeatedly, ten times or more. Its antigen is as yet unknown. Documented time point: newly diagnosed GD, antithyroid drugs for less than 3 months. Isolated PBMC RNA provided the starting material for the TCR library. The CDR3 spans 13 residues. V was cut by 6 bases and J by 0 bases, with 9 bases left in between. Germline V CDR1 and CDR2: MNHNS, SASEGT. These data come from a study of regulatory T cells in long-lasting Graves disease. The overall study: Graves' patients, diagnosed recently, had received antithyroid drugs under 3 months. Regarding the study as a whole: Persistent-disease Graves' patients showed less TCR diversity than new cases.

Arm-PCR of CDR3 regions and iRepertoire HTBI primers were the basis on which TCR beta libraries were built. TCRdb reprocessed the multiplex PCR reads via MiXCR and lists one record per CDR3 protein. The data hold 350,000 to 500,000 distinct CDR3 sequences, with around 17% observed a single time. The same data also went into a second study, on T cells in Graves' hyperthyroidism and ophthalmopathy. From that report: Newly diagnosed hyperthyroidism, duration under 2 months, in patients aged 18 to 65. Exclusions: uncontrolled infection, other autoimmune disease, pregnancy, lactation.

The clonotype originates from a woman in her thirties with Graves disease. The sample in question was peripheral blood mononuclear cells (PBMCs), obtained at new diagnosis, from a patient treated with antithyroid drugs. The gene calls are TRBV6-1 and TRBJ2-7; D uncertain. CDR3 sequence (DNA): TGTGCCAGCAGCGGACCAGGCTCCTACGAGCAGTACTTC. Its protein product is CASSGPGSYEQYF.